This is a list of T cell receptor beta chains from one sample in a study of T cells after yellow fever vaccination. Via MiXCR, TCRdb re-called the 5' RACE reads, giving one row per CDR3 protein. The table records hundreds of thousands of distinct CDR3 sequences, less than 15% of them present only once. Specimen: PBMCs, collected on the day of the yellow fever booster vaccination. These receptors came from a man aged 30 to 45 who received the YFV17D yellow fever vaccine. CDR3s include the opening cysteine and the closing phenylalanine or tryptophan. The D gene is left open where the match is weak. Clone size is given for some rows only: seen once, a few or many times, or a class if the clone is expanded.

CDR3: CASSPLSLAGVEQYF
DNA: TGTGCCAGCAGTCCTCTAAGCCTAGCGGGAGTTGAGCAGTACTTC
length: 15
D: TRBD2
V: TRBV12-3/TRBV12-4
J: TRBJ2-7
size: -

CDR3: CASSTSGRSTDTQYF
DNA: TGTGCCAGCAGCACTAGCGGGAGGTCCACAGATACGCAGTATTTT
length: 15
D: TRBD2
V: TRBV11-3
J: TRBJ2-3
size: few

CDR3: CAIKGEYLDEQFF
DNA: TGTGCCATCAAAGGGGAGTACTTGGATGAGCAGTTCTTC
length: 13
D: -
V: TRBV10-3
J: TRBJ2-1
size: -

CDR3: CATSDPGQGYEQYF
DNA: TGTGCCACCAGTGACCCGGGACAGGGCTACGAGCAGTACTTC
length: 14
D: TRBD1
V: TRBV24-1
J: TRBJ2-7
size: -

CDR3: CASSPNGGLEQYF
DNA: TGCGCCAGCAGCCCCAACGGGGGCCTCGAGCAGTACTTC
length: 13
D: -
V: TRBV5-1
J: TRBJ2-7
size: -

CDR3: CAIRSFSTDTQYF
DNA: TGTGCCATCAGGTCATTTAGCACAGATACGCAGTATTTT
length: 13
D: -
V: TRBV10-3
J: TRBJ2-3
size: -

CDR3: CASSSKRGSGIYNEQFF
DNA: TGTGCCAGCAGCTCCAAACGAGGTAGCGGCATATACAATGAGCAGTTCTTC
length: 17
D: -
V: TRBV7-2
J: TRBJ2-1
size: few

CDR3: CASSLMGGGQPQHF
DNA: TGTGCCAGCAGCTTAATGGGGGGGGGACAGCCCCAGCATTTT
length: 14
D: -
V: TRBV7-2
J: TRBJ1-5
size: -

CDR3: CASSLAGTGLRKTQYF
DNA: TGTGCCAGCAGCTTGGCCGGGACTGGCTTGAGGAAGACCCAGTACTTC
length: 16
D: -
V: TRBV7-2
J: TRBJ2-5
size: many

CDR3: CSAGRALGEAFF
DNA: TGCAGTGCGGGTAGGGCTTTGGGGGAAGCTTTCTTT
length: 12
D: -
V: TRBV20-1
J: TRBJ1-1
size: few

CDR3: CATSREWGYEQYF
DNA: TGTGCCACCAGCAGGGAGTGGGGCTACGAGCAGTACTTC
length: 13
D: -
V: TRBV15
J: TRBJ2-7
size: few

CDR3: CASWTGRGADTQYF
DNA: TGCGCCAGCTGGACAGGGAGAGGAGCAGATACGCAGTATTTT
length: 14
D: TRBD1
V: TRBV5-1
J: TRBJ2-3
size: -

CDR3: CASSQVTGTNWDTQYF
DNA: TGTGCCAGCAGCCAAGTAACCGGAACTAACTGGGATACGCAGTATTTT
length: 16
D: -
V: TRBV3-1
J: TRBJ2-3
size: -

CDR3: CASSLGLAGSSYNEQFF
DNA: TGTGCCAGCAGCTTGGGACTAGCGGGGAGCTCCTACAATGAGCAGTTCTTC
length: 17
D: TRBD2
V: TRBV5-1
J: TRBJ2-1
size: many

CDR3: CASSVDTGPYGYTF
DNA: TGTGCCAGCAGCGTAGATACGGGACCCTATGGCTACACCTTC
length: 14
D: -
V: TRBV9
J: TRBJ1-2
size: few

CDR3: CSARPRTSRDWETQYF
DNA: TGCAGTGCTAGACCTAGGACTAGCAGGGACTGGGAGACCCAGTACTTC
length: 16
D: TRBD2
V: TRBV20-1
J: TRBJ2-5
size: -

CDR3: CASSSATGGIYEQYF
DNA: TGTGCCAGCAGCTCCGCGACAGGGGGCATTTACGAGCAGTACTTC
length: 15
D: TRBD1
V: TRBV7-8
J: TRBJ2-7
size: few

CDR3: CSASLWGSDTQYF
DNA: TGCAGTGCTAGTTTATGGGGATCAGATACGCAGTATTTT
length: 13
D: -
V: TRBV20-1
J: TRBJ2-3
size: few

CDR3: CSARQTSGRNFVREQFF
DNA: TGCAGCGCTCGTCAGACTAGCGGGAGGAATTTCGTACGCGAGCAGTTCTTC
length: 17
D: TRBD2
V: TRBV29-1
J: TRBJ2-1
size: few

CDR3: CATRTNEQFF
DNA: TGTGCCACCCGGACGAATGAGCAGTTCTTC
length: 10
D: -
V: TRBV10-3
J: TRBJ2-1
size: -

CDR3: CSATGPGADTQYF
DNA: TGCAGTGCTACGGGACCCGGCGCAGATACGCAGTATTTT
length: 13
D: -
V: TRBV20-1
J: TRBJ2-3
size: many

CDR3: CASSQEYRRGEQFF
DNA: TGTGCCAGCAGCCAAGAATATAGAAGGGGTGAGCAGTTCTTC
length: 14
D: -
V: TRBV14
J: TRBJ2-1
size: few

CDR3: CASSPPLSEAGELFF
DNA: TGTGCCAGCTCACCACCGTTATCTGAGGCTGGGGAGCTGTTTTTT
length: 15
D: -
V: TRBV18
J: TRBJ2-2
size: few

CDR3: CASSLGDRVDEQFF
DNA: TGCGCCAGCAGCTTGGGGGACAGGGTGGATGAGCAGTTCTTC
length: 14
D: TRBD1
V: TRBV5-1
J: TRBJ2-1
size: few

CDR3: CASSLKPSGSADTQYF
DNA: TGCGCCAGCAGCCTCAAACCTAGCGGGAGCGCAGATACGCAGTATTTT
length: 16
D: TRBD2
V: TRBV4-3
J: TRBJ2-3
size: many

CDR3: CASRGHNTGELFF
DNA: TGTGCCAGCAGAGGACACAACACCGGGGAGCTGTTTTTT
length: 13
D: -
V: TRBV6-1
J: TRBJ2-2
size: few

CDR3: CAISDPGTYQETQYF
DNA: TGTGCCATCAGTGACCCCGGGACGTACCAAGAGACCCAGTACTTC
length: 15
D: -
V: TRBV10-3
J: TRBJ2-5
size: -

CDR3: CASSGHRERVLFF
DNA: TGTGCCAGCAGCGGCCATCGGGAAAGGGTACTGTTTTTT
length: 13
D: -
V: TRBV5-5
J: TRBJ1-4
size: -

CDR3: CASSELGSYEQYF
DNA: TGTGCCAGCAGTGAACTGGGCTCCTACGAGCAGTACTTC
length: 13
D: -
V: TRBV25-1
J: TRBJ2-7
size: few

CDR3: CASSPGHPQIQPQHF
DNA: TGTGCCAGCTCACCGGGACACCCACAAATCCAGCCCCAGCATTTT
length: 15
D: -
V: TRBV18
J: TRBJ1-5
size: few

CDR3: CASSYRHQETQYF
DNA: TGTGCCAGCAGTTACAGGCACCAAGAGACCCAGTACTTC
length: 13
D: -
V: TRBV27
J: TRBJ2-5
size: few

CDR3: CSASTGGNTGELFF
DNA: TGCAGTGCTAGTACAGGTGGAAACACCGGGGAGCTGTTTTTT
length: 14
D: -
V: TRBV20-1
J: TRBJ2-2
size: -

CDR3: CASSLNSFYNEQFF
DNA: TGCGCCAGCAGCTTGAACAGCTTCTACAATGAGCAGTTCTTC
length: 14
D: -
V: TRBV5-1
J: TRBJ2-1
size: many

CDR3: CASSLGSSGSVNEQFF
DNA: TGTGCCAGCAGTTTAGGGTCTAGCGGGAGTGTTAATGAGCAGTTCTTC
length: 16
D: TRBD2
V: TRBV12-3/TRBV12-4
J: TRBJ2-1
size: -

CDR3: CASRPGGPAGGYTF
DNA: TGTGCCAGTCGACCGGGGGGCCCTGCTGGTGGCTACACCTTC
length: 14
D: -
V: TRBV27
J: TRBJ1-2
size: few